What follows describes a single T cell receptor (beta chain). Naive CD8 libraries were made from around 18,000 to 910,000 sorted cells, and they used 10%, 30% or 50% RNA. The data were obtained in a study of molecular identifiers for immune sequencing clone quantification. Germline V gene sequence: CDR1 SGHNT, CDR2 YENEEA. The CDR3 contains 18 residues. Trimming at V came to 5 bases and at J to 11 bases, leaving 22 bases not matched to a gene. TCRdb redid the calling of the PCR reads with MiXCR, one entry per CDR3 protein. The top ten clones hold 0.78% of a sample with roughly 630,000 distinct CDR3 sequences, less than 30% of them seen once.

The sample comprised naive CD8+ T cells from blood, with Jurkat cell RNA spiked in. Documented subset: FACS-sorted CD8+CD4-CCR7+CD45RA+ naive T cells. This receptor was obtained from a human donor in good health. Some libraries in this study had Jurkat cell RNA spiked in. J is TRBJ2-3 and V is TRBV11-3, with 10 bases lining up with TRBD2. CDR3: CASSPRGTSGALWGGQYF. The CDR3 nucleotides are TGTGCCAGCAGCCCGAGGGGTACTAGCGGGGCCCTCTGGGGGGGGCAGTATTTT.